Presented here are 27 T cell receptor beta chains from one specimen sequenced in a study of T cell responses to AZD1222 COVID-19 vaccine. TCRdb's copy holds only in-frame clones and misses some; the assay was immunoSEQ multiplex PCR. The table lists over 110,000 clones, under 95% of them singletons. The source material was peripheral blood, sampled on day 0 of AZD1222 vaccination. The receptors were gathered from an adult in good health.

This clone was seen once. V usage is TRBV14 and J usage is TRBJ1-3; D might be TRBD1 (6 bases). V was pared by 3 bases and J by 0 bases, with 12 bases between. CDR3 length: 16 residues. Per the germline V gene, CDR1 is SGHDN and CDR2 is FVKESK. The CDR3 sequence: CASSQIRDNSGNTIYF. CDR3 DNA: TGTGCCAGCAGCCAGATCCGGGACAACTCTGGAAACACCATATATTTT.

V and J are TRBV7-8 and TRBJ1-6; D gene uncertain. This CDR3 region has 16 residues. The germline CDR1 and CDR2 sequences are SGHVS and FQNEAQ. The V and J ends lost 5 bases and 1 base respectively, with 12 bases between them. The CDR3 is CASSPTINSYNSPLHF. CDR3 nucleotide sequence: TGTGCCAGCAGCCCAACTATTAATTCCTATAATTCACCCCTCCACTTT.

V gene TRBV19 combines with J gene TRBJ1-2; D call uncertain. The CDR3 extends over 16 amino acids. V was pared by 3 bases and J by 0 bases, with 14 bases between. CDR1 and CDR2 from the germline V gene are LNHDA and SQIVND (reference sequence). The CDR3 region has the DNA TGTGCCAGTAGTATTAGCTGGGATAGAGCTAACTATGGCTACACCTTC. Residues: CASSISWDRANYGYTF.

The chain couples TRBV15 to TRBJ2-2; weak D call: TRBD2 (5 bases). CDR1 LNHNV and CDR2 YYDKDF come from the germline V gene (reference sequence). The V gene lost 9 bases and the J gene lost 4 bases, with 9 bases spanning the gap. CDR3 length: 12 residues. The CDR3 bases are TGTGCCACGGCAGAGGGCACCGGGGAGCTGTTTTTT. It yields the protein CATAEGTGELFF.

This clone was recorded a few times. The J gene is TRBJ1-2, the V gene TRBV5-1, with unresolved D. V was trimmed by 0 bases and J by 3 bases, leaving 3 bases between them. Germline CDR1 and CDR2: SGHRS and YFSETQ. This CDR3 has 12 residues. The DNA of the CDR3 is TGCGCCAGCAGCTTGGAGGACTATGGCTACACCTTC. Amino acid sequence: CASSLEDYGYTF.

The chain recombines TRBV19 with TRBJ2-6; D uncertain. With 5 bases removed from V and 8 bases from J, the gap between germline ends came to 16 bases. The length of the CDR3 is 15 residues. CDR1 LNHDA and CDR2 SQIVND come from the germline V gene (reference sequence). CDR3 protein: CASSLQSGFTNVLTF. In nucleotides, the CDR3 is TGTGCCAGTAGTCTCCAAAGTGGTTTTACCAACGTCCTGACTTTC.

The chain combines TRBV10-2 with TRBJ2-3; 11 bases are shared with TRBD2. The J segment lost 1 base and the V segment lost 5 bases, leaving 2 bases of the junction unmatched. Germline V gene sequence: CDR1 WSHSY, CDR2 SAAADI. The CDR3 runs to 15 residues. The CDR3 reads CASSKLAGGTDTQYF. The CDR3 DNA reads as TGCGCCAGCAGTAAACTAGCGGGGGGCACAGATACGCAGTATTTT.

The V and J genes are TRBV27 and TRBJ1-2; 12 bases match TRBD1. Per germline, CDR1 MNHEY and CDR2 SMNVEV (reference sequence). J gave up 8 bases and V 6 bases, and 10 bases lay outside the gene matches. The CDR3 length is 15 residues. In nucleotides, the CDR3 is TGTGCCAGCAGCCGAACCGGGACAGGGGGCTTAGGCTACACCTTC. This encodes CASSRTGTGGLGYTF.

The CDR3 sequence is CASSYSNTEKQGPNQPQHF. CDR3 sequence (DNA): TGTGCCAGCAGTTACTCGAATACAGAAAAACAGGGACCTAATCAGCCCCAGCATTTT. The chain links TRBV6-7 to TRBJ1-5, with D maybe TRBD1 (6 bases). TRBV6-7 is known as an ORF, though its function is uncertain. V was trimmed by 0 bases and J by 4 bases, leaving 22 bases between them. The length of the CDR3 is 19 residues.

CDR3 DNA: TGTGCCAGCAGTTACTCGACTAGTCCCGGGGCCAACGTCCTGACTTTC. It codes for CASSYSTSPGANVLTF. V and J are TRBV6-2 or TRBV6-3 and TRBJ2-6, with D possibly TRBD2 on 6 matching bases. Trimming left V 0 bases short and J 4 bases short, with 10 bases between. The CDR3 has 16 amino acids. The germline V gene encodes CDR1 MNHEY and CDR2 SVGEGT.

V usage is TRBV15 and J usage is TRBJ1-4, with 10 positions matching TRBD1. Germline-derived CDR1 and CDR2 are LNHNV and YYDKDF (reference sequence). This CDR3 is built from 14 residues. V shed 5 bases, J shed 6 bases, and the junction held 3 bases outside the gene matches. Here the CDR3 reads CATSDRGLYEKLFF. The CDR3, as DNA: TGTGCCACCAGCGACAGGGGGCTTTATGAAAAACTGTTTTTT.

V gene TRBV9 combines with J gene TRBJ2-7, with TRBD2 as a possible D gene (5 bases). Germline V gives CDR1 SGDLS, CDR2 YYNGEE. Trimming pared 0 bases from V and 2 bases from J, leaving 15 bases between. The CDR3 sequence is 16 residues long. Here the CDR3 DNA reads TGTGCCAGCAGCGTAGGAGGGCCCCTATACCCCTACGAGCAGTACTTC. It specifies CASSVGGPLYPYEQYF.

The J gene is TRBJ1-2, the V gene TRBV18, with a weak D call TRBD1 (5 bases). The germline CDR1 and CDR2 sequences are KGHSH and LQKENI. Trimming stripped 3 bases from V and 6 bases from J, with 14 bases between. The CDR3 has 14 residues. The CDR3 nucleotides read TGTGCCAGCTCACCCTCGGGCAGGGTCGATGGCTACACCTTC. Protein: CASSPSGRVDGYTF.

The V and J genes are TRBV19 and TRBJ2-7; D is undetermined. Trimming took off 3 bases at V and 5 bases at J, with 17 bases between the two ends. Germline lookup yields CDR1 LNHDA and CDR2 SQIVND (reference sequence). This CDR3 has 15 residues. DNA for the CDR3: TGTGCCAGTAGTATCGGGCCTAGTCTCTTCAACGAGCAGTACTTC. Its translation is CASSIGPSLFNEQYF.

The J gene is TRBJ1-4, the V gene TRBV3-1 (or the pseudogene TRBV3-2); perhaps TRBD1 as D (6 bases). Germline assignment: CDR1 LGHDT and CDR2 YNNKEL (reference sequence). Trimming removed 0 bases at V and 4 bases at J, with 15 bases between. The CDR3 consists of 17 residues. In DNA, the CDR3 is TGTGCCAGCAGCCAAGACTATCAGGGGAATGTTAATGAAAAACTGTTTTTT. Its translation is CASSQDYQGNVNEKLFF.

This chain connects TRBV11-2 to TRBJ1-1, with 7 bases aligning to TRBD1. There are 14 residues in the CDR3. From germline, CDR1 is SGHAT and CDR2 FQNNGV. The V gene end was trimmed by 3 bases and the J gene end by 2 bases; junction bases not matched to a gene: 3. This CDR3 is CASSLGQINTEAFF. The DNA for the CDR3 is TGTGCCAGCAGCTTGGGACAGATAAACACTGAAGCTTTCTTT.

The chain recombines TRBV28 with TRBJ1-2; D call uncertain. The CDR3 runs to 14 residues. Germline V gives CDR1 MDHEN, CDR2 SYDVKM. V shed 2 bases and J shed 4 bases, with 11 bases lying between them. The CDR3, as DNA: TGTGCCAGCAGTTTAGCGGGGTATACCTATGGCTACACCTTC. This gives the protein CASSLAGYTYGYTF.

The V and J genes are TRBV4-2 and TRBJ1-5; 9 nucleotides match TRBD1. Germline lookup yields CDR1 LGHNA and CDR2 YNFKEQ. The V and J ends lost 4 bases and 2 bases, in that order; junction bases with no gene match: 3. CDR3 length: 15 residues. The CDR3 sequence: CASSRDRAGNQPQHF. CDR3 nucleotides: TGTGCCAGCAGCCGGGACAGGGCGGGCAATCAGCCCCAGCATTTT.

The rearrangement joins TRBV4-1 to TRBJ2-7; D ambiguous. Germline assignment: CDR1 MGHRA and CDR2 YSYEKL. Trimming took 6 bases from V and 6 from J, leaving 18 bases between them. The CDR3 consists of 14 residues. CDR3 DNA: TGCGCCAGCAGGGTCTCGCAGTTGTCTGGCGAGCAGTACTTC. Protein product: CASRVSQLSGEQYF.

This rearrangement joins TRBV19 to TRBJ2-7, with D unresolved. The CDR3 is made up of 13 amino acids. V was shortened by 4 bases and J by 2 bases, with 9 bases between the two germline ends. Germline V gene sequence: CDR1 LNHDA, CDR2 SQIVND (reference sequence). CDR3 region: CASSNLMTYEQYF. The CDR3 DNA is TGTGCCAGTAGTAACCTAATGACCTACGAGCAGTACTTC. The full variable domain, rest sourced from reference TRBV19 and TRBJ2-7, is DGGITQSPKYLFRKEGQNVTLSCEQNLNHDAMYWYRQDPGQGLRLIYYSQIVNDFQKGDIAEGYSVSREKKESFPLTVTSAQKNPTAFYLCASSNLMTYEQYFGPGTRLTVT.

V is TRBV4-2 and J is TRBJ2-7, with D possibly matching TRBD1 (5 bases). V was clipped by 6 bases and J by 0 bases, with 9 bases between them. Germline values: CDR1 LGHNA, CDR2 YNFKEQ. CDR3 length equals 13 residues. The CDR3 nucleotides are TGTGCCAGCAGAGAACAGGACTCCTACGAGCAGTACTTC. This gives the protein CASREQDSYEQYF.

The V and J genes are TRBV14 and TRBJ2-3; D may be TRBD1 (5 bases). The CDR3 has 15 amino acids. Germline V gives CDR1 SGHDN, CDR2 FVKESK. The V and J ends lost 1 base and 0 bases respectively, with 8 bases between them. As DNA, the CDR3 is TGTGCCAGCAGCCAAGGACAGTTTAGCACAGATACGCAGTATTTT. Translating it yields CASSQGQFSTDTQYF.

The V gene is TRBV27, the J gene TRBJ2-7, with D uncertain. The length of the CDR3 is 15 residues. V dropped 3 bases and J dropped 2 bases, with 14 bases sitting between them. Germline loops: CDR1 MNHEY, CDR2 SMNVEV (reference sequence). The CDR3 sequence is CASSFAFPGAYEQYF. The CDR3 DNA reads TGTGCCAGCAGTTTTGCTTTCCCAGGCGCCTACGAGCAGTACTTC.

The chain carries TRBV7-6 and TRBJ2-7, with TRBD2 as a possible D gene (6 bases). Germline V gene lookup returns CDR1 SGHVS and CDR2 FNYEAQ. The CDR3 covers 16 residues. Trimming stripped 0 bases from V and 7 bases from J, with 19 bases between. For the CDR3, the DNA is TGTGCCAGCAGCTTAGCGGGTGCGAGGGACTCTTGGGAGCAGTACTTC. Amino acid sequence: CASSLAGARDSWEQYF.

The V call is TRBV27, the J call TRBJ1-6; D might be TRBD1 (5 bases). V lost 3 bases, J lost 10 bases, and 16 bases lay in between. Germline V gives CDR1 MNHEY, CDR2 SMNVEV (reference sequence). This CDR3 is built from 15 residues. The CDR3, as DNA: TGTGCCAGCAGTTTTATGACGGGGGTAGGCTCACCCCTCCACTTT. Translating gives CASSFMTGVGSPLHF.

The rearrangement uses TRBV10-1 and TRBJ2-1; D gene uncertain. Germline assignment: CDR1 WNHNN and CDR2 SYGVQD (reference sequence). CDR3 length equals 12 residues. V dropped 4 bases and J dropped 3 bases, with 4 bases sitting between them. In nucleotides, the CDR3 is TGCGCCAGCAGTGGCTTCTACAATGAGCAGTTCTTC. Translation gives CASSGFYNEQFF.

The genes are TRBV5-1 and TRBJ1-3, with 7 bases fitting TRBD1. The CDR3 covers 15 residues. The V and J ends lost 4 bases and 0 bases, in that order; junction bases with no gene match: 4. Germline CDR1 reads SGHRS; CDR2 reads YFSETQ. The CDR3 region is CASSAGTDSGNTIYF. CDR3 sequence (DNA): TGCGCCAGCAGCGCGGGGACAGACTCTGGAAACACCATATATTTT.